Below, 10 T cell receptor beta chains from the same sample are listed, as sequenced in a study of cytomegalovirus exposure and HLA in healthy donors. With 60 Vbeta and 13 Jbeta primers, the PCR was carried out. Clones were sequenced by immunoSEQ multiplex PCR, and TCRdb holds only the in-frame ones, with some missing. The table includes under 200,000 clones, 86% detected once. The specimen was PBMCs. The receptors originated from a woman aged 18-29 years in good health and CMV-seronegative.

This chain joins TRBV2 and TRBJ2-2; TRBD1 agrees at 8 bases. The germline V gene encodes CDR1 SNHLY and CDR2 FYNNEI. The V gene end was trimmed by 7 bases and the J gene end by 1 base; junction bases not matched to a gene: 5. CDR3 length equals 15 residues. The CDR3 DNA reads as TGTGCCAGCACTACAGACAGGGGGAACACCGGGGAGCTGTTTTTT. It is translated as CASTTDRGNTGELFF.

The chain carries TRBV12-5 and TRBJ1-4; 10 bases fit TRBD1. Germline CDR1 LGHNT, CDR2 FRNRAP. The CDR3 spans 16 residues. V dropped 5 bases and J dropped 5; count of bases not matched to a gene: 8. Here the CDR3 reads CASGRNPDRGNEKLFF. In DNA form, the CDR3 reads TGTGCTAGTGGTCGGAACCCGGACAGGGGGAATGAAAAACTGTTTTTT. Full variable domain (remainder filled in from reference TRBV12-5 and TRBJ1-4): DARVTQTPRHKVTEMGQEVTMRCQPILGHNTVFWYRQTMMQGLELLAYFRNRAPLDDSGMPKDRFSAEMPDATLATLKIQPSEPRDSAVYFCASGRNPDRGNEKLFFGSGTQLSVL.

The rearrangement links TRBV27 to TRBJ2-1; a weak D match, TRBD1 (7 bases). The CDR3 consists of 13 residues. V lost 4 bases and J 8 bases, leaving 12 bases between the germline ends. The germline V gene has CDR1 MNHEY and CDR2 SMNVEV (reference sequence). The CDR3 sequence is CASSSRGAHEQFF. The CDR3 DNA is TGTGCCAGCAGTTCCAGGGGGGCGCATGAGCAGTTCTTC.

This clone turned up a few times. The chain employs TRBV7-3 and TRBJ1-1; 7 nucleotides align to TRBD1. V dropped 5 bases and J dropped 6; count of bases not matched to a gene: 6. Germline values: CDR1 SGHTA, CDR2 FQGTGA. The CDR3 has 13 residues. This chain's CDR3 is CASSAGGNAEAFF. The CDR3 DNA reads as TGTGCCAGCAGCGCAGGGGGAAACGCTGAAGCTTTCTTT.

The rearrangement uses TRBV5-1 and TRBJ2-3; 10 positions match TRBD2. With 3 bases clipped from V and 5 bases from J, the junction kept 6 bases outside the gene matches. This CDR3 is 15 amino acids long. Germline V gene data show CDR1 as SGHRS and CDR2 as YFSETQ. CDR3 coding DNA: TGCGCCAGCAGCTCTCTAGCGGGAGTTGAAGATACGCAGTATTTT. This sequence encodes CASSSLAGVEDTQYF.

This chain joins TRBV15 and TRBJ2-3; perhaps TRBD1 as D (5 bases). V dropped 0 bases and J dropped 5 bases, with 12 bases sitting between them. In germline, CDR1 is LNHNV, CDR2 YYDKDF (reference sequence). The CDR3 length is 15 residues. The CDR3 coding sequence is TGTGCCACCAGCAGAGATCAAGGCAGGGTAGATACGCAGTATTTT. Protein product: CATSRDQGRVDTQYF.

The chain combines TRBV6-5 with TRBJ2-7, with 10 bases fitting TRBD2. The CDR3 contains 16 residues. The V gene's germline CDR1 is MNHEY and CDR2 SVGAGI. J gave up 0 bases and V 2 bases, and 4 bases lay outside the gene matches. The chain's CDR3 is CASSYGSGGLSYEQYF. In nucleotides, the CDR3 is TGTGCCAGCAGTTACGGTAGCGGGGGGCTCTCCTACGAGCAGTACTTC.

V usage is TRBV20-1 and J usage is TRBJ2-5, with D hard to call. Germline V gene lookup returns CDR1 DFQATT and CDR2 SNEGSKA (reference sequence). The CDR3 totals 11 residues. V shed 2 bases and J shed 5 bases, with 6 bases lying between them. The CDR3 bases are TGCAGTGCTAGACTCCTTGAGACCCAGTACTTC. It encodes CSARLLETQYF.

The CDR3 loop reads CASSLVYSSYNEQFF. The DNA for the CDR3 is TGTGCCAGCAGCTTAGTCTATAGCTCCTACAATGAGCAGTTCTTC. The chain recombines TRBV7-2 with TRBJ2-1; D remains ambiguous. V shed 1 base and J shed 0 bases, with 7 bases lying between them. Per germline, CDR1 SGHTA and CDR2 FQGNSA. The CDR3 has 15 amino acids. Drawing the rest from reference TRBV7-2 and TRBJ2-1, the complete variable domain is GAGVSQSPSNKVTEKGKDVELRCDPISGHTALYWYRQSLGQGLEFLIYFQGNSAPDKSGLPSDRFSAERTGGSVSTLTIQRTQQEDSAVYLCASSLVYSSYNEQFFGPGTRLTVL.

This clone was found a few times. The genes are TRBV7-2 and TRBJ2-1, with 9 bases matching TRBD1. V lost 4 bases to trimming and J lost 7 bases; unmatched junction nucleotides: 8. Germline loops: CDR1 SGHTA, CDR2 FQGNSA. The CDR3 has 15 residues. The CDR3 nucleotides are TGTGCCAGCAGCTACGGGACAGGGATACGGAATGAGCAGTTCTTC. Its translation is CASSYGTGIRNEQFF.